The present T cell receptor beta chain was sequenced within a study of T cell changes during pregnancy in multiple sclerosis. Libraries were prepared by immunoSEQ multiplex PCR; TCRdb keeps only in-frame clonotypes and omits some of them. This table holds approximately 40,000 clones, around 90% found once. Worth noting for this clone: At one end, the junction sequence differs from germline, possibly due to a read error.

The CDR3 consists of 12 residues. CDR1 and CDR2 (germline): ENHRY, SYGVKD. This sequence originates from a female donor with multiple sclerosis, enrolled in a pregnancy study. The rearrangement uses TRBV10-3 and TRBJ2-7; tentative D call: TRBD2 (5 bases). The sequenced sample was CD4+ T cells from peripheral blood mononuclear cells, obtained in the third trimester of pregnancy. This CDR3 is CAISDNDGGQHF. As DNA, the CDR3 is TGTGCCATCAGTGATAATGATGGCGGGCAACACTTC.